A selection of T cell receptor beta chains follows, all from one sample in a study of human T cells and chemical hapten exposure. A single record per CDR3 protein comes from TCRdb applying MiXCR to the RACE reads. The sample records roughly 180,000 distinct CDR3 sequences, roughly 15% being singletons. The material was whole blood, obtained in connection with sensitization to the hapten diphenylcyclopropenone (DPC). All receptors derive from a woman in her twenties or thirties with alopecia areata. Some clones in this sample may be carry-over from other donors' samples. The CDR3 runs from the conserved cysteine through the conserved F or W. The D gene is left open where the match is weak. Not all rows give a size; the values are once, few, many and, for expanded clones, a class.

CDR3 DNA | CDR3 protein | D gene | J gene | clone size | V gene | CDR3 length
TGTGCCAGCAGTTCCTGGATTGATGGCTACACCTTC | CASSSWIDGYTF | - | TRBJ1-2 | - | TRBV6-2/TRBV6-3 | 12
TGTGCCAGCAGCCGCCCGGGACGATACAATGAGCAGTTCTTC | CASSRPGRYNEQFF | - | TRBJ2-1 | - | TRBV14 | 14
TGTGCCAGCACCGAACAGGGACAGGGTGGAACAGATACGCAGTATTTT | CASTEQGQGGTDTQYF | TRBD1 | TRBJ2-3 | few | TRBV2 | 16
TGTGCCAGCCAGGGAGCGGGTCCTAGCTCCTACAATGAGCAGTTCTTC | CASQGAGPSSYNEQFF | - | TRBJ2-1 | few | TRBV28 | 16
TGTGCCAGCAGCGCCAGGACAGGGGATACGCAGTATTTT | CASSARTGDTQYF | TRBD1 | TRBJ2-3 | - | TRBV11-2 | 13
TGTGCCAGCAGCTTAATGGGGCGCGTAACCTACAATGAGCAGTTCTTC | CASSLMGRVTYNEQFF | - | TRBJ2-1 | few | TRBV7-3 | 16
TGTGCCAGCAGCTTTACAGGGATAGATAATTCACCCCTCCACTTT | CASSFTGIDNSPLHF | - | TRBJ1-6 | few | TRBV5-4 | 15
TGTGCCGGGGGGGTCCCCTATGGCTACACCTTC | CAGGVPYGYTF | - | TRBJ1-2 | - | TRBV7-9 | 11
TGTGCCAGCAGCGCCCTAGGCGGTGGAAACACCGGGGAGCTGTTTTTT | CASSALGGGNTGELFF | - | TRBJ2-2 | - | TRBV7-8 | 16
TGCAGTGCTAGAGACTTCGCGGACAGGGTGAGGAGGAGCAATCAGCCCCAGCATTTT | CSARDFADRVRRSNQPQHF | TRBD1 | TRBJ1-5 | - | TRBV20-1 | 19
TGTGCCACCTCAGGAGGGGTAGGAGTCCAGTACTTC | CATSGGVGVQYF | - | TRBJ2-5 | - | TRBV5-6 | 12
TGTGCCAGCAGTCGGGGACTAGAGCTGGCCGAGCAGTACTTC | CASSRGLELAEQYF | TRBD2 | TRBJ2-7 | few | TRBV6-5 | 14
TGTGCCAGTAGTATCCATCTCACCGGGGAGCTGTTTTTT | CASSIHLTGELFF | - | TRBJ2-2 | few | TRBV19 | 13
TGTGCCAGCAGTGAGACAGGGGCCACAGATACGCAGTATTTT | CASSETGATDTQYF | TRBD1 | TRBJ2-3 | - | TRBV6-6 | 14
TGCAGTGTTCCCAACACGGGGGACACTGAAGCTTTCTTC | CSVPNTGDTEAFF | - | TRBJ1-1 | once | TRBV20-1 | 13
TGTGCCAGCAGCGCGGGACAGGGTGGCGGGCCCCAGCATTTT | CASSAGQGGGPQHF | TRBD1 | TRBJ1-5 | - | TRBV7-9 | 14
TGCAGTGCTAGGACCGGGACTATTCGCAATGAGCAGTTCTTC | CSARTGTIRNEQFF | TRBD2 | TRBJ2-1 | - | TRBV20-1 | 14
TGCGCCAGCAGTCAATTTACCGGGACTAGCACAGAGACCCAGTACTTC | CASSQFTGTSTETQYF | TRBD2 | TRBJ2-5 | few | TRBV4-3 | 16
TGCAGCGTGATATCCACAGGGGTACCTGGAAACACCATATATTTT | CSVISTGVPGNTIYF | TRBD1 | TRBJ1-3 | many | TRBV29-1 | 15
TGTGCCAGCATGACAGGGGGTCGCTCCTACAATGAGCAGTTCTTC | CASMTGGRSYNEQFF | TRBD1 | TRBJ2-1 | - | TRBV2 | 15
TGTGCCAGTTCTGAAGACAGCCCCTATGGCTACACCTTC | CASSEDSPYGYTF | - | TRBJ1-2 | many | TRBV19 | 13
TGCGCCAGCAGCCATGGACTAGCGGGGGACACAGATACGCAGTATTTT | CASSHGLAGDTDTQYF | TRBD2 | TRBJ2-3 | - | TRBV5-1 | 16
TGCAGTGCTAACAGGGATATCTACGAGCAGTACTTC | CSANRDIYEQYF | - | TRBJ2-7 | - | TRBV20-1 | 12
TGCAGTGCCCGACGGACCGTCTACGAGCAGTACTTC | CSARRTVYEQYF | - | TRBJ2-7 | - | TRBV20-1 | 12
TGCGCCAGCAGCCAGGGTACTAGCGGGAGGGCCGGCACAGATACGCAGTATTTT | CASSQGTSGRAGTDTQYF | TRBD2 | TRBJ2-3 | - | TRBV4-3 | 18
TGTGCCAGCAGCCTGCTGAGGACCGGGGAGCTGTTTTTT | CASSLLRTGELFF | - | TRBJ2-2 | few | TRBV14 | 13
TGCGCCAGCAGCCCGTCATTCTACGAGCAGTACTTC | CASSPSFYEQYF | - | TRBJ2-7 | many | TRBV5-1 | 12
TGTGCCAGCACTCCCTCGGGGGGACGGATCACCGGGGAGCTGTTTTTT | CASTPSGGRITGELFF | TRBD2 | TRBJ2-2 | few | TRBV27 | 16
TGTGCCAGCAGCCCGGGACAGGGGGGGATTGAAGAGACCCAGTACTTC | CASSPGQGGIEETQYF | TRBD1 | TRBJ2-5 | - | TRBV7-8 | 16
TGTGCCAGCAGCGCGGTGGAGACCCAGTACTTC | CASSAVETQYF | - | TRBJ2-5 | - | TRBV11-3 | 11
TGTGCCAGCAGCTTAGGGGGAGGATATCAGCCCCAGCATTTT | CASSLGGGYQPQHF | - | TRBJ1-5 | - | TRBV7-2 | 14
TGCAGCGTTGAAAGGGACAGGGGTGCCTATGGCTACACCTTC | CSVERDRGAYGYTF | TRBD1 | TRBJ1-2 | many | TRBV29-1 | 14
TGCGCCAGCAGCCAAGACGAAAACCTCATCACCGGGGAGCTGTTTTTT | CASSQDENLITGELFF | - | TRBJ2-2 | many | TRBV4-1 | 16
TGTGCCAGCAGCAGCTCTGACGCGCCTAACTATGGCTACACCTTC | CASSSSDAPNYGYTF | - | TRBJ1-2 | few | TRBV7-9 | 15
TGTGCCAGCAGCCCAACCAGGAGTCAGGGGGCTTCACCCCTCCACTTT | CASSPTRSQGASPLHF | TRBD1 | TRBJ1-6 | - | TRBV7-9 | 16
TGTGCCAGCAGTGATGTGGGACGAGATACGCAGTATTTT | CASSDVGRDTQYF | - | TRBJ2-3 | few | TRBV25-1 | 13
TGTGCCAGCCTCCGGGACAGGGGACAAGAGACCCAGTACTTC | CASLRDRGQETQYF | TRBD1 | TRBJ2-5 | many | TRBV18 | 14
TGTGCCAGCAGCGAGGACAGGGGGTATCAGCCCCAGCATTTT | CASSEDRGYQPQHF | TRBD1 | TRBJ1-5 | few | TRBV28 | 14
TGTGCCAGCAGCTTGGAAACAGGGGCTAACTATGGCTACACCTTC | CASSLETGANYGYTF | TRBD1 | TRBJ1-2 | - | TRBV7-9 | 15
TGTGCCAGCAGTTACCGCCAGGCCACCTATGGCTACACCTTC | CASSYRQATYGYTF | - | TRBJ1-2 | few | TRBV6-5 | 14
TGCAGCGTTGCAGGGTGGTCCACTGAAGCTTTCTTT | CSVAGWSTEAFF | - | TRBJ1-1 | - | TRBV29-1 | 12
TGTGCCAGCAGTGATCGTGGACTAGCGTTTGAGCAGTTCTTC | CASSDRGLAFEQFF | TRBD2 | TRBJ2-1 | few | TRBV28 | 14
TGTGCCAGCAGCGGGACTGAGCCAAAAGGCACAGATACGCAGTATTTT | CASSGTEPKGTDTQYF | - | TRBJ2-3 | - | TRBV9 | 16
TGCGCCAGCAGCTTGGCGGTTCGGGGGAGCTCCGAGCAGTACTTC | CASSLAVRGSSEQYF | - | TRBJ2-7 | - | TRBV5-1 | 15
TGTGCCAGTAGTACAGACCCGCGGGGGACTAGCAATCCTCGGGGAAACATTCAGTACTTC | CASSTDPRGTSNPRGNIQYF | TRBD2 | TRBJ2-4 | - | TRBV19 | 20
TGTGCCAGCTCACCACCTCGAGGGACAGGGGCCTACGAGCAGTACTTC | CASSPPRGTGAYEQYF | TRBD1 | TRBJ2-7 | many | TRBV18 | 16
TGTGCCAGCAGTCAACCAGATACGCAGTATTTT | CASSQPDTQYF | - | TRBJ2-3 | - | TRBV2 | 11
TGCAGTGCCGAGGGGATTAGCGGGAGCCCCGGGGAGCTGTTTTTT | CSAEGISGSPGELFF | TRBD2 | TRBJ2-2 | - | TRBV20-1 | 15
TGTGCCTGGTCACCGTTCGACAGGGGGTCCGGCACTGAAGCTTTCTTT | CAWSPFDRGSGTEAFF | TRBD1 | TRBJ1-1 | - | TRBV30 | 16
TGTGCCAGCAGCTTAGGGCATGACAATGAGCAGTTCTTC | CASSLGHDNEQFF | - | TRBJ2-1 | many | TRBV11-1 | 13
TGCGCCAGCAGCCAAGCGGGACCATCCTACAATGAGCAGTTCTTC | CASSQAGPSYNEQFF | - | TRBJ2-1 | many | TRBV4-3 | 15
TGTGCCAGCAGCTCGGGACAGGTGGACATTCAGTACTTC | CASSSGQVDIQYF | TRBD1 | TRBJ2-4 | many | TRBV12-3/TRBV12-4 | 13
TGTGCCAGCAGTTTCCAAGGGACAGCCTACGAGCAGTACTTC | CASSFQGTAYEQYF | TRBD1 | TRBJ2-7 | - | TRBV12-3/TRBV12-4 | 14
TGTGCCAGCAGCCAAGAAGGGCAGGGGGCAATGAACACTGAAGCTTTCTTT | CASSQEGQGAMNTEAFF | TRBD1 | TRBJ1-1 | few | TRBV4-2 | 17
TGTGCCAGCAGGACGGCCCTAGCGGGGGCAACAGATACGCAGTATTTT | CASRTALAGATDTQYF | TRBD2 | TRBJ2-3 | many | TRBV7-9 | 16
TGCGCCAGCAGCTTCGGACAGGCGAATAATTCACCCCTCCACTTT | CASSFGQANNSPLHF | TRBD1 | TRBJ1-6 | few | TRBV5-1 | 15
TGTGCCAGCAGCTTCCAGGGAGGCGAGACCCAGTACTTC | CASSFQGGETQYF | - | TRBJ2-5 | many | TRBV7-9 | 13
TGTGCCAGCAGTTACTCGAAACTCGGGACTGAAGCTTTCTTT | CASSYSKLGTEAFF | - | TRBJ1-1 | - | TRBV6-6 | 14
TGTGCCAGCACCCTCGGGCCGGGCAATCAGCCCCAGCATTTT | CASTLGPGNQPQHF | - | TRBJ1-5 | - | TRBV28 | 14